Each of the 25 T cell receptor beta chains below was sequenced from the same sample in a study of blood T cell repertoires in COVID-19. Some clones are missing from TCRdb's copy, which holds only in-frame ones; the method was immunoSEQ multiplex PCR. The sample records 220,000 or so clones, 80% to 95% being singletons. The sequencing sample was made of peripheral blood. These receptors were taken from a man in his fifties or sixties with COVID-19, enrolled during active disease.

The rearrangement joins TRBV18 to TRBJ2-7; D perhaps matches TRBD2 (6 bases). Trimming cost V 3 bases and J 0 bases, with 12 bases left between them. From germline, CDR1 is KGHSH and CDR2 LQKENI. The CDR3 is made up of 15 amino acids. The CDR3 spells CASSPNRRVSYEQYF. The DNA for the CDR3 is TGTGCCAGCTCACCTAACAGGAGGGTCTCCTACGAGCAGTACTTC.

This sequence joins TRBV29-1 and TRBJ1-5; D is undetermined. The V end was cut by 5 bases, the J end by 0 bases, with 8 bases between. Looked up from germline, CDR1 is SQVTM and CDR2 is ANQGSEA. This CDR3 has 13 amino acids. CDR3 residues: CSVRDSSNQPQHF. The CDR3 DNA sequence: TGCAGCGTTAGAGACTCTAGCAATCAGCCCCAGCATTTT.

V usage is TRBV5-1 and J usage is TRBJ1-1; D is unresolved. V was cut by 3 bases and J by 1 base, with 16 bases left in between. The germline V gene has CDR1 SGHRS and CDR2 YFSETQ. CDR3 length: 16 residues. CDR3 DNA sequence: TGCGCCAGCAGCTCATACCAACAGACGAGGAACACTGAAGCTTTCTTT. It encodes CASSSYQQTRNTEAFF.

The V call is TRBV5-1, the J call TRBJ2-1; TRBD2 might be the D (6 bases). The V end lost 3 bases, the J end lost 1 base, and 14 bases lay between the germline ends. Germline-derived CDR1 and CDR2 are SGHRS and YFSETQ. The CDR3 extends over 16 amino acids. The CDR3, as DNA: TGCGCCAGCAGCTGGGGTGGTGCGGGGTCCTACAATGAGCAGTTCTTC. It translates to CASSWGGAGSYNEQFF.

This chain joins TRBV5-5 and TRBJ1-1; D may be TRBD1 (5 bases). The germline gives CDR1 SGHKS, CDR2 YYEKEE (reference sequence). This CDR3 comprises 16 residues. V was cut by 3 bases and J by 1 base, with 16 bases left in between. Here the CDR3 DNA reads TGTGCCAGCAGCTCACCTGGTGGACATCCGAACACTGAAGCTTTCTTT. Its translation: CASSSPGGHPNTEAFF. The full variable domain, rest sourced from reference TRBV5-5 and TRBJ1-1, is DAGVTQSPTHLIKTRGQQVTLRCSPISGHKSVSWYQQVLGQGPQFIFQYYEKEERGRGNFPDRFSARQFPNYSSELNVNALLLGDSALYLCASSSPGGHPNTEAFFGQGTRLTVV.

This chain links TRBV10-3 with TRBJ2-3; perhaps TRBD2 as D (6 bases). The V end lost 1 base, the J end lost 2 bases, and 10 bases lay between the germline ends. CDR1 and CDR2 from the germline V gene are ENHRY and SYGVKD. This CDR3 comprises 15 residues. CDR3 sequence (DNA): TGTGCCATCAGTGAGTGGGGCGGGAACACAGATACGCAGTATTTT. This codes for CAISEWGGNTDTQYF.

The chain recombines TRBV9 with TRBJ2-4, with TRBD2 matching 9 bases. The V gene's germline CDR1 is SGDLS and CDR2 YYNGEE. The J segment lost 0 bases and the V segment lost 0 bases, leaving 13 bases of the junction unmatched. This CDR3 has 20 residues. DNA for the CDR3: TGTGCCAGCAGCGTAGATCAAGGTAGCGGGGGTCTACTAGCCAAAAACATTCAGTACTTC. As protein: CASSVDQGSGGLLAKNIQYF.

The rearrangement uses TRBV6-6 and TRBJ1-3; a possible D gene is TRBD1 (6 bases). Germline V gene data show CDR1 as MNHNY and CDR2 as SVGAGI (reference sequence). V lost 7 bases, J lost 3 bases, and 7 bases lay in between. This CDR3 spans 12 amino acids. The CDR3 loop reads CASIGGGNTIYF. The CDR3 DNA follows: TGTGCCAGCATAGGGGGTGGAAACACCATATATTTT.

V usage is TRBV7-2 and J usage is TRBJ1-2; tentatively, D is TRBD1 (5 bases). This CDR3 is built from 15 residues. The germline CDR1 and CDR2 sequences are SGHTA and FQGNSA. Trimming removed 1 base at V and 8 bases at J, with 17 bases between. CDR3 sequence (DNA): TGTGCCAGCAGCTTAGGGGGCAGAACACACGGAGGCTACACCTTC. It specifies CASSLGGRTHGGYTF.

In its sample, this clone was seen a few times. CDR3 loop: CASSLNLVRSGMETQYF. DNA of the CDR3: TGTGCCAGCAGCTTAAACCTGGTCAGGTCAGGGATGGAGACCCAGTACTTC. The chain couples TRBV7-9 to TRBJ2-5; possibly TRBD1 for D (5 bases). The V and J ends lost 2 bases and 5 bases respectively, with 21 bases between them. Per the germline V gene, CDR1 is SEHNR and CDR2 is FQNEAQ (reference sequence). This CDR3 is built from 17 residues.

The chain recombines TRBV29-1 with TRBJ2-7, with TRBD2 matching over 10 bases. The V and J ends lost 2 bases and 6 bases, in that order; junction bases with no gene match: 13. Per germline, CDR1 SQVTM and CDR2 ANQGSEA. CDR3 length: 16 amino acids. The CDR3 loop reads CSVESTLAGSGREQYF. The CDR3 coding sequence is TGCAGCGTTGAATCAACACTAGCGGGATCTGGGCGCGAGCAGTACTTC.

The chain's CDR3 is CASSENRAGNTIYF. The CDR3 bases are TGTGCCAGCAGTGAAAACAGGGCCGGAAACACCATATATTTT. This chain links TRBV2 with TRBJ1-3; tentatively, D is TRBD1 (6 bases). Germline V CDR1 and CDR2: SNHLY, FYNNEI. Trimming removed 2 bases at V and 4 bases at J, with 9 bases between. This CDR3 has 14 residues.

The rearrangement joins TRBV19 to TRBJ1-1; D possibly corresponds to TRBD1 (5 bases). The CDR3 contains 14 residues. V lost 3 bases and J lost 3, with 11 bases in between. The germline CDR1 and CDR2 sequences are LNHDA and SQIVND (reference sequence). The CDR3 spells CASSIWGVDTEAFF. CDR3 in DNA: TGTGCCAGTAGTATTTGGGGGGTGGACACTGAAGCTTTCTTT.

V is TRBV3-1 (or the pseudogene TRBV3-2) and J is TRBJ1-5; D unresolved. The CDR3 covers 14 residues. CDR1 is LGHDT, CDR2 YNNKEL, per germline (reference sequence). V lost 1 base to trimming and J lost 7 bases, with 11 bases between them. CDR3 residues: CASSQAQAGQPQHF. DNA for the CDR3: TGTGCCAGCAGCCAAGCGCAAGCGGGCCAGCCCCAGCATTTT.

The chain couples TRBV9 to TRBJ2-2; 7 bases line up with TRBD1. Germline CDR1 reads SGDLS; CDR2 reads YYNGEE. The CDR3 sequence is 15 residues long. Losses at the gene ends were 0 bases for V and 3 bases for J; bases not matched to a gene: 2. This CDR3 is CASSVEGADTGELFF. The CDR3 bases are TGTGCCAGCAGCGTAGAGGGGGCAGACACCGGGGAGCTGTTTTTT.

CDR3 loop: CASSVDASGHYEQYF. The DNA for the CDR3 is TGTGCCAGCAGCGTAGATGCTAGCGGGCACTACGAGCAGTACTTC. The V call is TRBV9, the J call TRBJ2-7, with TRBD2 matching 8 bases. The CDR3 is 15 residues long. Germline CDR1 and CDR2: SGDLS and YYNGEE. The junction had 5 bases not matched to a gene; V was cut back by 0 bases and J by 3 bases.

This clone was seen a few times. The chain has TRBV9 and TRBJ2-2; tentative D call: TRBD2 (5 bases). V lost 0 bases to trimming and J lost 6 bases, with 15 bases between them. CDR1 SGDLS and CDR2 YYNGEE come from the germline V gene. The CDR3 has 16 residues. CDR3 nucleotides: TGTGCCAGCAGCGTAGACGGGATTAATGTCGCCGGGGAGCTGTTTTTT. Its protein product is CASSVDGINVAGELFF.

The chain combines TRBV6-5 with TRBJ1-1; D perhaps matches TRBD1 (6 bases). This CDR3 has 13 amino acids. The V end lost 6 bases, the J end lost 4 bases, and 12 bases lay between the germline ends. Germline CDR1 MNHEY, CDR2 SVGAGI. CDR3 nucleotide sequence: TGTGCCAGCAGCCTCGACAGGATCACTGAAGCTTTCTTT. Its protein is CASSLDRITEAFF.

The rearrangement uses TRBV5-1 and TRBJ2-2, with 10 positions matching TRBD1. Per the germline V gene, CDR1 is SGHRS and CDR2 is YFSETQ. The CDR3 loop spans 15 amino acids. Unmatched junction bases numbered 2, after V lost 2 bases and J lost 4 bases. CDR3 bases: TGCGCCAGCAGCTTTCGACAGGGGGCCACCGGGGAGCTGTTTTTT. Protein sequence: CASSFRQGATGELFF.

J is TRBJ1-6 and V is TRBV7-2; maybe TRBD1 (5 bases). The V gene lost 5 bases and the J gene lost 5 bases, with 10 bases spanning the gap. In germline, CDR1 is SGHTA, CDR2 FQGNSA. This CDR3 comprises 14 residues. CDR3 residues: CASSQGTHNSPLHF. The CDR3 region has the DNA TGTGCCAGCAGCCAGGGTACGCATAATTCACCCCTCCACTTT. Full variable domain (missing parts from reference TRBV7-2 and TRBJ1-6): GAGVSQSPSNKVTEKGKDVELRCDPISGHTALYWYRQSLGQGLEFLIYFQGNSAPDKSGLPSDRFSAERTGGSVSTLTIQRTQQEDSAVYLCASSQGTHNSPLHFGNGTRLTVT.

This chain uses TRBV18 with TRBJ1-2; 9 bases align to TRBD1. CDR3 length: 15 amino acids. J lost 4 bases, V lost 6 bases, and 9 bases had no gene match. In germline, CDR1 is KGHSH, CDR2 LQKENI. This CDR3 reads CASSLGTGMPYGYTF. In DNA, the CDR3 is TGTGCCAGCTCCCTCGGGACAGGGATGCCCTATGGCTACACCTTC.

Worth noting for this clone: A junction end diverges from the germline sequence, so it may reflect a read error. CDR3 DNA: TGTGCCAGCAGCTTTTCCTTTAATTCACCCCTCCACTTT. Protein: CASSFSFNSPLHF. This sequence joins TRBV7-9 and TRBJ1-6; D is unresolved. This CDR3 spans 13 amino acids. Per germline, CDR1 SEHNR and CDR2 FQNEAQ (reference sequence).

In this sample, this clone turned up once. The chain combines TRBV24-1 with TRBJ2-3; 9 bases agree with TRBD1. The V gene end was trimmed by 3 bases and the J gene end by 1 base; junction bases not matched to a gene: 4. Per the germline V gene, CDR1 is KGHDR and CDR2 is SFDVKD. The CDR3 consists of 16 residues. CDR3 coding DNA: TGTGCCACCAGTGATGGGAGGACAGGGGGCACAGATACGCAGTATTTT. This encodes CATSDGRTGGTDTQYF.

In DNA, the CDR3 is TGTGCCAGCAGCCAAATGGGACAGCCCAATCAGCCCCAGCATTTT. It codes for CASSQMGQPNQPQHF. The chain links TRBV3-1 (or the pseudogene TRBV3-2) to TRBJ1-5, with TRBD1 matching 7 bases. CDR1 and CDR2 (germline): LGHDT, YNNKEL (reference sequence). V was pared by 2 bases and J by 3 bases, with 4 bases of the junction left unmatched. CDR3 size: 15 residues.

Regarding this clone: Likely a read error: the CDR3 ends without its conserved phenylalanine or tryptophan. The DNA is omitted, as the CDR3 cannot be located on it reliably, and the CDR3 follows TCRdb's listing. The J gene is TRBJ2-7, the V gene TRBV2; TRBD1, the D gene given by the table, was not confirmed from the DNA. Termini included, the CDR3 measures 11 amino acids. From germline, CDR1 is SNHLY and CDR2 FYNNEI. The CDR3 is CASKQAGTEAL.